This entry describes one T cell receptor beta chain. This entry belongs to a study of blood T cell repertoires in COVID-19. Germline lookup yields CDR1 SGHVS and CDR2 FQNEAQ. This CDR3 has 13 amino acids. V lost 5 bases, J lost 3 bases, and 8 bases lay in between. How the authors handled the data: The assay estimated nucleated cells by amplifying reference gene primers. The assay was immunoSEQ multiplex PCR, and TCRdb's table has in-frame clones only and misses some. That table gives V, J and clone size, and the DNA gave D and trimming. Among under 200,000 clones, about 82% were seen once, and the ten largest hold 5% to 7%.

This TCR derives from a middle-aged man with acute COVID-19. The rearrangement links TRBV7-8 to TRBJ2-1, with D hard to call. Sample: PBMCs or T cells enriched from blood (not recorded which). CDR3 nucleotides: TGTGCCAGCAGCCGGAACTACTACAATGAGCAGTTCTTC. The encoded protein is CASSRNYYNEQFF.